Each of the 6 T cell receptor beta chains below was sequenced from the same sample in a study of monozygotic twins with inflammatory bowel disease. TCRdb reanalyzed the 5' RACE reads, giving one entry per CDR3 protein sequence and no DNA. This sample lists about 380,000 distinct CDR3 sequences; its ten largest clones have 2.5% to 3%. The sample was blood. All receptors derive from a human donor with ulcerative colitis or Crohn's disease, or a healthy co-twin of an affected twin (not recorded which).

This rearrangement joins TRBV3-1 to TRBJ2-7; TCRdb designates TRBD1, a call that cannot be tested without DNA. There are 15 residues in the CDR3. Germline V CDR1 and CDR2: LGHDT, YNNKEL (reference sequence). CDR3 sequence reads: CASSQVQGAVYEQYF.

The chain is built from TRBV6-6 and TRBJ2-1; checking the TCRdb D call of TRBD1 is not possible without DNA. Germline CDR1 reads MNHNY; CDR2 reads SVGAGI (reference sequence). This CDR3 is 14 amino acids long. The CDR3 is CASSRGAETNEQFF.

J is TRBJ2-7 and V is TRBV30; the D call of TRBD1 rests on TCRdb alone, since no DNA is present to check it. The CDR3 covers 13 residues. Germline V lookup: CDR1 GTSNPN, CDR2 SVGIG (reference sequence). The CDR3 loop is CAWSRGQAFSGYF.

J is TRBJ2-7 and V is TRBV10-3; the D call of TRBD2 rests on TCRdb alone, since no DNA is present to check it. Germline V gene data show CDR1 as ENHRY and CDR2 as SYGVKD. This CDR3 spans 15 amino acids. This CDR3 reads CAISESELAGDEQYF.

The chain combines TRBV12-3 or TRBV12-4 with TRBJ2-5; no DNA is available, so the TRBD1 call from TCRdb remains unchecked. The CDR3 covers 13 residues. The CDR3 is CASSDRVQETQYF.

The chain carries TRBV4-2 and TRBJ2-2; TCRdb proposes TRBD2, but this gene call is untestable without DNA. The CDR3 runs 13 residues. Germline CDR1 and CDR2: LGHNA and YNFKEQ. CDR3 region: CASSSYPPGELFF.